The rows below give T cell receptor beta chains drawn from one sample of a study of blood T cell repertoires in COVID-19. The table came from immunoSEQ multiplex PCR; TCRdb's copy has only in-frame clones and leaves some out. The sample gives approximately 220,000 clones, around 84% of which show up once; 2.9% is in the top ten. The sequenced sample was peripheral blood. Every receptor here comes from a man between 50 and 59 years old who had recovered from COVID-19. CDR3s include the opening cysteine and the closing phenylalanine or tryptophan. The D gene is left open where the match is weak. Size is stated for part of the rows, as once, few or many counts, or as a class when the clone is expanded.

v_call	clone_size	d_call	j_call	cdr3_nt	cdr3_aa
TRBV18	-	TRBD2	TRBJ2-2	TGTGCCAGCTCACCAGTAGGCGGGAGGGCCACCACCGGGGAGCTGTTTTTT	CASSPVGGRATTGELFF
TRBV11-2	-	-	TRBJ2-4	TGTGCCAGCAGCTTAGAAGCCAGGAACATTCAGTACTTC	CASSLEARNIQYF
TRBV11-3	once	TRBD1	TRBJ2-6	TGTGCCAGCAGCTCTCTGCCGGGACAGAAGATCTCTGGGGCCAACGTCCTGACTTTC	CASSSLPGQKISGANVLTF
TRBV5-1	-	TRBD2	TRBJ2-1	TGCGCCAGCAGCTTTAGCGGGAGCTCCTACAATGAGCAGTTCTTC	CASSFSGSSYNEQFF
TRBV6-5	-	TRBD2	TRBJ2-7	TGTGCCAGCAGTTTGACACCGGGACTAGCGGAATACGAGCAGTACTTC	CASSLTPGLAEYEQYF
TRBV5-4	-	TRBD1	TRBJ1-6	TGTGCCAGCAGTACTCGAGGGGGCCCTTCTTATTCACCCCTCCACTTT	CASSTRGGPSYSPLHF
TRBV27	-	TRBD1	TRBJ1-5	TGTGCCAGCAGTGTCACCGGGACAGGTTCTTATAGCAATCAGCCCCAGCATTTT	CASSVTGTGSYSNQPQHF
TRBV18	-	TRBD1	TRBJ1-1	TGTGCCAGCTCACAACAGGGGTCTGGGTACACTGAAGCTTTCTTT	CASSQQGSGYTEAFF
TRBV9	-	TRBD1	TRBJ2-7	TGTGCCAGCAGCGTAGAGCAGGGGGTGGTCTACGAGCAGTACTTC	CASSVEQGVVYEQYF
TRBV27	-	-	TRBJ1-2	TGTGCCAGCAGTTTATTTGTCTCTAACTATGGCTACACCTTC	CASSLFVSNYGYTF
TRBV24-1	-	TRBD2	TRBJ2-1	TGTGCCACCAGTGACTCATGGGCAGCTAGCGGGAGGGCGAATGAGCAGTTCTTC	CATSDSWAASGRANEQFF
TRBV15	-	-	TRBJ2-1	TGTGCCACCAGCGGACTTAGCTCCTACAATGAGCAGTTCTTC	CATSGLSSYNEQFF
TRBV3-1/TRBV3-2	once	-	TRBJ1-2	TGTGCCAGCAGCCAAGATCCGGGAGGTAACTATGGCTACACCTTC	CASSQDPGGNYGYTF
TRBV7-9	once	TRBD1	TRBJ2-1	TGTGCCAGCAGCGCAGGACAGGGTTCCTACAATGAGCAGTTCTTC	CASSAGQGSYNEQFF
TRBV5-1	-	TRBD1	TRBJ2-7	TGCGCCAGCAGCGCAGGGGGCGCTTATTCTTACGAGCAGTACTTC	CASSAGGAYSYEQYF
TRBV30	-	-	TRBJ2-7	TGTGCCTGGAGCGGAGGGACTTCCTACGAGCAGTACTTC	CAWSGGTSYEQYF
TRBV7-9	-	-	TRBJ1-5	TGTGCCAGCAGCTTACTGGCGAGGGAGAAGCCCCAGCATTTT	CASSLLAREKPQHF
TRBV6-5	-	-	TRBJ2-3	TGTGCCAGCAAAGCAGGGGCACCCGTGAATACGCAGTATTTT	CASKAGAPVNTQYF
TRBV11-2	few	TRBD1	TRBJ1-5	TGTGCCAGCAGCCGAGGACAGGGCGGGCAGCCCCAGCATTTT	CASSRGQGGQPQHF
TRBV24-1	-	-	TRBJ1-2	TGTGCCACCAGTGACAGAGGCAGGGAAGGCTATGGCTACACCTTC	CATSDRGREGYGYTF
TRBV28	-	-	TRBJ1-1	TGTGCCAGCAGGTTCAGGGGCCACACTGAAGCTTTCTTT	CASRFRGHTEAFF
TRBV28	-	-	TRBJ2-7	TGTGCCAGCAGTTTCGACAGGTTAAACGAGCAGTACTTC	CASSFDRLNEQYF
TRBV19	-	TRBD2	TRBJ2-7	TGTGCCAGTAGTATGGGCGGGAGGACGGGCGAGCAGTACTTC	CASSMGGRTGEQYF
TRBV3-1/TRBV3-2	-	-	TRBJ2-5	TGTGCCAGCCGCGGAGGGCCAGAGACCCAGTACTTC	CASRGGPETQYF
TRBV6-1	-	TRBD1	TRBJ1-2	TGTGCCAGCAGTGGTTCTTCCCCGGGACAGCAATATGGCTACACCTTC	CASSGSSPGQQYGYTF
TRBV5-4	-	TRBD2	TRBJ2-3	TGTGCCAGCAGCCTCAGACTAGCGGGAGCGGATACGCAGTATTTT	CASSLRLAGADTQYF
TRBV4-1	-	TRBD2	TRBJ2-2	TGCGCCACCCTAGTAACTAGCGGGAAGAACACCGGGGAGCTGTTTTTT	CATLVTSGKNTGELFF
TRBV5-1	-	TRBD2	TRBJ2-1	TGCGCCAGCAGCGAAGTAGCGGGAAACAATGAGCAGTTCTTC	CASSEVAGNNEQFF